A selection of T cell receptor beta chains follows, all from one sample in a study of control samples from healthy donors and cancer patients. This table comes from immunoSEQ multiplex PCR, and its TCRdb copy is limited to in-frame clones, with some not included. This sample has 200,000 or so clones, with around 94% found just once. The sample consisted of blood. The receptors here all came from a man in his forties or fifties in good health. The conserved cysteine and the conserved F or W are not part of the CDR3 here.

v_call cdr3_aa
TRBV19 ASSINGWTGELF
TRBV5-4 ASSPGNTEAF
TRBV30 AWVGGGDRETQY
TRBV7-2 ASSLGTGLYGYT
TRBV5-1 ASSLGPRGDTQY
TRBV18 ASSPTQGRYEQY
TRBV2 ASSGGTVGEKLF
TRBV10-3 AIRTAETQY
TRBV27 ASSSPTGSSPLH
TRBV20-1 SAVEGREH
TRBV6-5 ASSLERGSYNEQF
TRBV9 ASSARQVDTEAF
TRBV28 ASRPVHTGELF
TRBV20-1 SASLIMDQPQH
TRBV6-2/TRBV6-3 ASSPTEETQY
TRBV6-5 ASSRTSSYNEQF
TRBV28 ASIKGGLSNQPQH
TRBV5-1 ASSLGREYVSPLH
TRBV15 ATSRPDYYNEQF
TRBV15 ATSRDYNSPLH
TRBV6-6 ASRSPGQNQPQH
TRBV5-4 ASRVLKGVESEKLF
TRBV13 ASSSSRQGTNSPLH
TRBV9 ASSVGPTRVGTEAF
TRBV24-1 ATRGPGTGELF
TRBV25-1 ASSSGQAKQETQY
TRBV4-1 ASSPQGGGYT
TRBV21-1 ASSNGGGAGNEQF
TRBV7-2 ASSYLAGGGYNEQF
TRBV15 ATSRDVGISSGNTIY
TRBV18 ASSPLSGGGAGANVLT
TRBV6-4 ASSEAVGGQPQH
TRBV2 ASSPQRGGTNTGELF
TRBV9 ASSVAGSPLH
TRBV4-2 ASSRGGTATEAF
TRBV6-6 ASSYSGVVNYGYT
TRBV24-1 ATSDPRQGGQPQH
TRBV4-2 ASSPTGTALGETQY
TRBV2 ASSENGGSPLH
TRBV28 ASSLGNQPQH
TRBV7-9 ASSLLQGTEAF
TRBV30 AWSEYNEQF